This T cell receptor beta chain was documented in a study of cytotoxic CD8 clonotypes in ibrutinib-treated CLL. Sequencing used immunoSEQ multiplex PCR; TCRdb keeps in-frame clones, though not all of them. The table includes around 310,000 clones, about 80% detected once. The sequenced sample was PBMCs, obtained before ibrutinib treatment. The origin of this receptor is a human donor with chronic lymphocytic leukemia.

The DNA for the CDR3 is TGTGCCAGCAGCGAGATCCGTCGACAGTCATACAATGAGCAGTTCTTC. As protein: CASSEIRRQSYNEQFF. The gene calls are TRBV28 and TRBJ2-1; D might be TRBD1 (5 bases). V lost 6 bases, J lost 4 bases, and 19 bases lay in between. This CDR3 region has 16 residues. Germline loops: CDR1 MDHEN, CDR2 SYDVKM.